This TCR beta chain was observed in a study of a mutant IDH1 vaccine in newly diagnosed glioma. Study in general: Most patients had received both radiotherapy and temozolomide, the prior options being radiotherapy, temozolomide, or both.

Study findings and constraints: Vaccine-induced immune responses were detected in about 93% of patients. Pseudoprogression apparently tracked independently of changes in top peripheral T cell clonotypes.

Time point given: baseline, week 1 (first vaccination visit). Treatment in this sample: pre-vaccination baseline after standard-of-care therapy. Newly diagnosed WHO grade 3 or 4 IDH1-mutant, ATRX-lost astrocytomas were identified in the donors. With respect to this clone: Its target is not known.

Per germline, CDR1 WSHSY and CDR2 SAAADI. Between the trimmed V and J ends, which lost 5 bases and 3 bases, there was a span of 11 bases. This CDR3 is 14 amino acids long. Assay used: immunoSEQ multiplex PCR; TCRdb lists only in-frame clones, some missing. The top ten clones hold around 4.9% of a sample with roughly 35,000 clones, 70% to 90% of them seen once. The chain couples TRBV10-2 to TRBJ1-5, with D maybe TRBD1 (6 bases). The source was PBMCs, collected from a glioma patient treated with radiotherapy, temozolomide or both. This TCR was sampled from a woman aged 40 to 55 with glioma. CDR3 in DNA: TGCGCCAGCAGTACGACAGGTTTCAATCAGCCCCAGCATTTT. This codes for CASSTTGFNQPQHF.